This TCR beta chain was obtained from a study of monozygotic twins with inflammatory bowel disease. Looked up from germline, CDR1 is KGHDR and CDR2 is SFDVKD. The length of the CDR3 is 17 residues. TCRdb derives one entry per CDR3 protein from the 5' RACE reads, leaving out DNA. The sample has some 190,000 distinct CDR3 sequences. Sequenced input: blood. The sequence was collected from a human donor with ulcerative colitis or Crohn's disease, or a healthy co-twin of an affected twin (not recorded which). The gene calls are TRBV24-1 and TRBJ2-7; TCRdb selects TRBD2, and the lack of DNA leaves this call unchecked. CDR3 in amino acids: CATSDSAPGLAGGEQYF.